This paragraph reports one TCR beta chain. CDR3 length: 13 residues. The ends lost 3 bases at V and 5 bases at J; junction bases unmatched: 3. Germline V gene sequence: CDR1 SGHNT, CDR2 YENEEA. TCRdb keeps only in-frame clones here, not all; method: immunoSEQ multiplex PCR. The repertoire holds fewer than 700,000 clones, with approximately 88% as singletons. This sample is part of a study of shared T cell receptors in the human thymus. This sample also belongs to another study, concerning human thymus T cells.

The V gene is TRBV11-3, the J gene TRBJ1-1; 7 bases map to TRBD1. The source of this sequence is a boy less than two years old with a congenital heart defect. The specimen sequenced was thymocytes. The CDR3 loop is CASSLTGMTEAFF. The CDR3 bases are TGTGCCAGCAGCTTGACAGGGATGACTGAAGCTTTCTTT. The variable domain in full, completed from reference TRBV11-3 and TRBJ1-1, reads EAGVVQSPRYKIIEKKQPVAFWCNPISGHNTLYWYLQNLGQGPELLIRYENEEAVDDSQLPKDRFSAERLKGVDSTLKIQPAELGDSAVYLCASSLTGMTEAFFGQGTRLTVV.